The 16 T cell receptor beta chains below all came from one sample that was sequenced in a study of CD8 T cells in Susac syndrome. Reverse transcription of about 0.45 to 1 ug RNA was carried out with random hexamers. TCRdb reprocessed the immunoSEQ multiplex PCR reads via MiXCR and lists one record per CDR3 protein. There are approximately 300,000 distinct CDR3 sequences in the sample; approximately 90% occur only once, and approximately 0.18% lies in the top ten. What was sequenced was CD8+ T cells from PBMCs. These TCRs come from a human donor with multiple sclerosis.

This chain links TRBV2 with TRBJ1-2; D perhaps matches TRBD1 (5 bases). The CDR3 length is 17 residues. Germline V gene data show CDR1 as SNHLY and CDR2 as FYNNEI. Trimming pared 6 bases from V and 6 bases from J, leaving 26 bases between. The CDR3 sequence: CASSPGTMSSSGDGYTF. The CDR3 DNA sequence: TGTGCCAGCAGCCCGGGAACCATGTCCTCATCGGGGGATGGCTACACCTTC. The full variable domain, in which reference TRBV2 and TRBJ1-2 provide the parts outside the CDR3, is EPEVTQTPSHQVTQMGQEVILRCVPISNHLYFYWYRQILGQKVEFLVSFYNNEISEKSEIFDDQFSVERPDGSNFTLKIRSTKLEDSAMYFCASSPGTMSSSGDGYTFGSGTRLTVV.

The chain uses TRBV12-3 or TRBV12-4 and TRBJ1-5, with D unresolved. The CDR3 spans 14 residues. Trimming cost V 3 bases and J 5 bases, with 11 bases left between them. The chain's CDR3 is CASSFGELDQPQHF. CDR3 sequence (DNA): TGTGCCAGCAGTTTTGGTGAGCTTGATCAGCCCCAGCATTTT.

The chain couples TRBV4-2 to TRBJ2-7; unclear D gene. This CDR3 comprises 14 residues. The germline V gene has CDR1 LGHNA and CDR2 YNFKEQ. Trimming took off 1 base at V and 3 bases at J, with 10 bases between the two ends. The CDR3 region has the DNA TGTGCCAGCAGCCAAGGCTCCGAAAACTACGAGCAGTACTTC. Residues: CASSQGSENYEQYF.

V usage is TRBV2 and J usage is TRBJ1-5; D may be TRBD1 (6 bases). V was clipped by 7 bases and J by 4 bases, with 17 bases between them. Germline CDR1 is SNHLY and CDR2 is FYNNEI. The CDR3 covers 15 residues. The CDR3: CASTPDRNRNQPQHF. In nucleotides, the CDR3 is TGTGCCAGCACACCAGACAGGAATCGGAATCAGCCCCAGCATTTT.

CDR3 protein: CASSFIAGRNTGELFF. Written as DNA, the CDR3 is TGTGCCAGCAGTTTCATAGCGGGGAGGAACACCGGGGAGCTGTTTTTT. The chain employs TRBV27 and TRBJ2-2; 8 nucleotides match TRBD2. The V segment lost 3 bases and the J segment 1 base; nucleotides outside the gene matches: 4. There are 16 residues in the CDR3. CDR1 and CDR2 (germline): MNHEY, SMNVEV (reference sequence).

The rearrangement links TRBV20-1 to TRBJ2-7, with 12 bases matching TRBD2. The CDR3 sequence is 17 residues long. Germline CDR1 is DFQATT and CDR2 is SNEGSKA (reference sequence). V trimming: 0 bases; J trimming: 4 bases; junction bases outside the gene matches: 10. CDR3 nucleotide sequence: TGCAGTGCTAGAGATTCCCTCTCTAGCGGGGGGGCATACGAGCAGTACTTC. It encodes CSARDSLSSGGAYEQYF.

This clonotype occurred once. The CDR3 loop is CASSPLGPEETQYF. The CDR3 coding sequence is TGTGCCAGCAGTCCCCTGGGCCCCGAGGAGACCCAGTACTTC. The chain is built from TRBV27 and TRBJ2-5; the D is unclear. CDR3 length equals 14 residues. With 5 bases removed from V and 5 bases from J, the gap between germline ends came to 15 bases. Germline lookup yields CDR1 MNHEY and CDR2 SMNVEV (reference sequence).

The CDR3 bases are TGTGCCAGCAGCCCAACTCATCAGACTAGCATAGAGACCCAGTACTTC. Translated, it gives CASSPTHQTSIETQYF. The chain uses TRBV9 and TRBJ2-5; 7 nucleotides line up with TRBD2. V gave up 4 bases and J gave up 4 bases; unmatched junction bases: 13. CDR3 length equals 16 residues. The germline V gene has CDR1 SGDLS and CDR2 YYNGEE.

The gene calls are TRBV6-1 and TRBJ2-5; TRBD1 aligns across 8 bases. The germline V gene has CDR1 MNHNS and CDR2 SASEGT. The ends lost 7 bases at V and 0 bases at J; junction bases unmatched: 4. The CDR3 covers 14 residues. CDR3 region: CASMDRVYQETQYF. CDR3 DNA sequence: TGTGCCAGCATGGACAGGGTCTACCAAGAGACCCAGTACTTC.

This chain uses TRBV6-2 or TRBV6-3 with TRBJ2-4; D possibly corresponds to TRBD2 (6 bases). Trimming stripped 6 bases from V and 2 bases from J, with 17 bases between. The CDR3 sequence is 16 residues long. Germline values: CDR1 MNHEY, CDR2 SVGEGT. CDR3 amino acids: CASSPGAEGTKNIQYF. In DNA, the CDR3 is TGTGCCAGCAGCCCCGGAGCGGAGGGAACCAAAAACATTCAGTACTTC.

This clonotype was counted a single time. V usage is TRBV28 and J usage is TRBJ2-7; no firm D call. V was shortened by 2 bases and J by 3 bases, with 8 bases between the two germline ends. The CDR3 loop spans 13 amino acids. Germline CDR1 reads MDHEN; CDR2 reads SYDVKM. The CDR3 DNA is TGTGCCAGCAGTTTAGTGGAAGACTACGAGCAGTACTTC. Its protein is CASSLVEDYEQYF.

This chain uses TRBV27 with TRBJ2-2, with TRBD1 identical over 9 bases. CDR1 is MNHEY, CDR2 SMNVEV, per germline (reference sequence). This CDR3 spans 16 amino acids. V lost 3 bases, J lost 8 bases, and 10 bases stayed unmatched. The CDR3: CASSFRQGVVLGELFF. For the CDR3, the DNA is TGTGCCAGCAGTTTCCGACAGGGGGTGGTGTTGGGGGAGCTGTTTTTT.

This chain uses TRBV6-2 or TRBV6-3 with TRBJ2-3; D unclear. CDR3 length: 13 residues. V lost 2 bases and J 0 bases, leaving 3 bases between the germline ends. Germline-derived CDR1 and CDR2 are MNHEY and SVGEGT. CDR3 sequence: CASSYDSTDTQYF. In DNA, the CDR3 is TGTGCCAGCAGTTACGACAGCACAGATACGCAGTATTTT.

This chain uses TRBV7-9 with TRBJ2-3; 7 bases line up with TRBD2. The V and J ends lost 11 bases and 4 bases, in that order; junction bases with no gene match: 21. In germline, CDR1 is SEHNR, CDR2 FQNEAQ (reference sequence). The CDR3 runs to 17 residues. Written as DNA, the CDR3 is TGTGCCTCTCTGGACCCGGGACTAAGGGCCGGAGCAGATACGCAGTATTTT. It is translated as CASLDPGLRAGADTQYF. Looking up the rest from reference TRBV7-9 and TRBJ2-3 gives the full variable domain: DTGVSQNPRHKITKRGQNVTFRCDPISEHNRLYWYRQTLGQGPEFLTYFQNEAQLEKSRLLSDRFSAERPKGSFSTLEIQRTEQGDSAMYLCASLDPGLRAGADTQYFGPGTRLTVL.

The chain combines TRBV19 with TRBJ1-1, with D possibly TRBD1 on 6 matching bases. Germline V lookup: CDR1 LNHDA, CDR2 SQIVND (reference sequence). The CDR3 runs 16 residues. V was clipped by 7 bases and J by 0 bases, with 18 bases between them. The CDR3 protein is CASKVGQGLLNTEAFF. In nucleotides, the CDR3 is TGTGCCAGTAAGGTGGGTCAGGGGCTACTGAACACTGAAGCTTTCTTT.

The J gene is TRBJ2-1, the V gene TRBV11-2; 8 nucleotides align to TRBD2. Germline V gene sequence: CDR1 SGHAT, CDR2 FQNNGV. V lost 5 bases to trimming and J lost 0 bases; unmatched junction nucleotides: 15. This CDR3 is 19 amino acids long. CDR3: CASSIAPRLAHSSYNEQFF. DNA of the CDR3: TGTGCCAGCAGCATAGCCCCCCGACTAGCGCATAGCTCCTACAATGAGCAGTTCTTC.